A single sample is the source of the 20 T cell receptor beta chains below, sequenced in a study of cytomegalovirus exposure and HLA in healthy donors. This PCR relied on a set of 60 Vbeta primers and 13 Jbeta primers. The table came from immunoSEQ multiplex PCR; TCRdb's copy has only in-frame clones and leaves some out. The sample includes 100,000 to 120,000 clones, around three quarters of them seen just once. What was sequenced was PBMCs. These receptors were obtained from a woman aged 25 to 39 in good health and CMV-seronegative.

This clone was seen just once. This chain uses TRBV27 with TRBJ2-3; D is possibly TRBD2 (7 bases). CDR3 size: 12 residues. Germline V gene sequence: CDR1 MNHEY, CDR2 SMNVEV (reference sequence). Between the trimmed V and J ends, which lost 5 bases and 9 bases, there was a span of 12 bases. CDR3 amino acids: CASSAAGQTQYF. In nucleotides, the CDR3 is TGTGCCAGCAGTGCAGCGGGACAAACGCAGTATTTT.

The chain couples TRBV11-3 to TRBJ2-1, with no clear D. The CDR3 runs 14 residues. In germline, CDR1 is SGHNT, CDR2 YENEEA. V was shortened by 5 bases and J by 2 bases, with 10 bases between the two germline ends. CDR3 nucleotide sequence: TGTGCCAGCAGCAAACAACCTCCCTACAATGAGCAGTTCTTC. It encodes CASSKQPPYNEQFF.

This clone was seen only once. This chain links TRBV7-9 with TRBJ2-5; possible D gene TRBD2, 6 bases. Per germline, CDR1 SEHNR and CDR2 FQNEAQ (reference sequence). Trimming stripped 2 bases from V and 4 bases from J, with 11 bases between. This CDR3 has 14 residues. In DNA form, the CDR3 reads TGTGCCAGCAGCTTAAAGTTCGGGGGAGAGACCCAGTACTTC. Translating gives CASSLKFGGETQYF.

J is TRBJ2-1 and V is TRBV4-3; a weak D match, TRBD2 (6 bases). The germline gives CDR1 LGHNA, CDR2 YSLEER. The CDR3 length is 17 residues. V lost 0 bases and J lost 4, with 16 bases in between. CDR3 sequence reads: CASSQDGRGAGYNEQFF. In DNA, the CDR3 is TGCGCCAGCAGCCAAGATGGGCGGGGCGCTGGGTACAATGAGCAGTTCTTC.

In this sample, this clone turned up a few times. This chain joins TRBV6-4 and TRBJ2-3, with 9 bases that match TRBD1. The germline V gene has CDR1 MRHNA and CDR2 SNTAGT. V lost 4 bases and J lost 1; bases outside the gene matches: 0. The CDR3 runs to 14 residues. In DNA form, the CDR3 reads TGTGCCAGCAGTGGGACAGGGGGCACAGATACGCAGTATTTT. Protein: CASSGTGGTDTQYF.

The chain links TRBV4-3 to TRBJ2-7; D perhaps matches TRBD1 (5 bases). Trimming left V 0 bases short and J 5 bases short, with 14 bases between. The CDR3 covers 15 residues. In germline, CDR1 is LGHNA, CDR2 YSLEER. The CDR3 loop reads CASSQEGQGHNEQYF. The CDR3 region has the DNA TGCGCCAGCAGCCAAGAGGGGCAGGGTCATAACGAGCAGTACTTC.

J is TRBJ1-5 and V is TRBV7-6, with D perhaps TRBD1 (5 bases). Germline assignment: CDR1 SGHVS and CDR2 FNYEAQ. The CDR3 is 13 residues long. Trimming pared 1 base from V and 7 bases from J, leaving 8 bases between. In nucleotides, the CDR3 is TGTGCCAGCAGCTTAGTTTCAGGGCAGCCCCAGCATTTT. Translation: CASSLVSGQPQHF.

The sample holds one count of this clone. CDR3 sequence reads: CSVLKLRDRAYEQYF. The CDR3 region has the DNA TGCAGCGTTTTAAAACTCCGGGACAGGGCGTACGAGCAGTACTTC. The gene calls are TRBV29-1 and TRBJ2-7, with 9 positions matching TRBD1. The length of the CDR3 is 15 residues. The trim removed 5 bases at V and 4 bases at J, leaving 12 bases unmatched. Germline values: CDR1 SQVTM, CDR2 ANQGSEA.

The chain combines TRBV7-9 with TRBJ1-1, with D possibly matching TRBD1 (6 bases). Germline-derived CDR1 and CDR2 are SEHNR and FQNEAQ (reference sequence). V was cut by 4 bases and J by 0 bases, with 12 bases left in between. This CDR3 contains 15 residues. CDR3 region: CASSSRRQVNTEAFF. CDR3 sequence (DNA): TGTGCCAGCAGCTCCAGACGACAGGTGAACACTGAAGCTTTCTTT.

This chain links TRBV7-9 with TRBJ1-6, with TRBD1 identical over 8 bases. This CDR3 is 15 amino acids long. The germline V gene has CDR1 SEHNR and CDR2 FQNEAQ (reference sequence). V shed 5 bases and J 12 bases; nucleotides not matched to a gene: 12. The CDR3 loop reads CASSRALIQGEPLHF. The CDR3, as DNA: TGTGCCAGCAGCCGAGCCCTAATACAGGGGGAACCCCTCCACTTT.

The chain has TRBV5-1 and TRBJ2-3, with D possibly matching TRBD2 (5 bases). In germline, CDR1 is SGHRS, CDR2 YFSETQ. V lost 1 base and J 8 bases, leaving 17 bases between the germline ends. This CDR3 spans 15 amino acids. CDR3 DNA: TGCGCCAGCAGCTTGATCGAATCCAGCGAGGGTACGCAGTATTTT. It translates to CASSLIESSEGTQYF.

The chain joins TRBV7-2 to TRBJ2-7, with TRBD2 matching over 10 bases. This CDR3 comprises 17 residues. The germline gives CDR1 SGHTA, CDR2 FQGNSA. Germline trimming cut 2 bases from V and 0 bases from J; bases unmatched to any gene: 7. This CDR3 reads CASSLFPAGGISYEQYF. As DNA, the CDR3 is TGTGCCAGCAGCTTATTTCCAGCGGGGGGGATCTCCTACGAGCAGTACTTC.

The rearrangement joins TRBV6-5 to TRBJ1-6, with TRBD1 matching 7 bases. The CDR3 contains 13 residues. V lost 2 bases and J lost 11; bases outside the gene matches: 3. Germline CDR1 MNHEY, CDR2 SVGAGI. CDR3 loop: CASSYDRDAPLHF. The CDR3 nucleotides read TGTGCCAGCAGTTACGACAGGGACGCACCCCTCCACTTT.

V and J are TRBV19 and TRBJ2-5; TRBD1 matches 8 bases. The germline V gene encodes CDR1 LNHDA and CDR2 SQIVND (reference sequence). The CDR3 is 14 amino acids. V dropped 5 bases and J dropped 1; count of bases not matched to a gene: 3. The CDR3 reads CASSLDRVQETQYF. The CDR3 bases are TGTGCCAGTAGTTTGGACAGGGTCCAAGAGACCCAGTACTTC.

The rearrangement joins TRBV27 to TRBJ2-1, with TRBD1 matching 7 bases. Trimming at V came to 1 base and at J to 6 bases, leaving 0 bases not matched to a gene. The CDR3 extends over 13 amino acids. CDR1 and CDR2 (germline): MNHEY, SMNVEV (reference sequence). DNA for the CDR3: TGTGCCAGCAGTTTATGGGACAGCAATGAGCAGTTCTTC. It is translated as CASSLWDSNEQFF.

This clone has a handful of counts. V usage is TRBV29-1 and J usage is TRBJ1-1, with a weak D call TRBD1 (5 bases). V was pared by 0 bases and J by 1 base, with 9 bases between. Germline-derived CDR1 and CDR2 are SQVTM and ANQGSEA. The CDR3 extends over 14 amino acids. Here the CDR3 DNA reads TGCAGCGTTGAAGATTTTCAGGGGAACACTGAAGCTTTCTTT. Protein product: CSVEDFQGNTEAFF. Combining the CDR3 with reference TRBV29-1 and TRBJ1-1 gives the whole variable domain SAVISQKPSRDICQRGTSLTIQCQVDSQVTMMFWYRQQPGQSLTLIATANQGSEATYESGFVIDKFPISRPNLTFSTLTVSNMSPEDSSIYLCSVEDFQGNTEAFFGQGTRLTVV.

This rearrangement joins TRBV5-1 to TRBJ2-1; TRBD1 matches at 7 bases. There are 14 residues in the CDR3. With 0 bases clipped from V and 12 bases from J, the junction kept 9 bases outside the gene matches. Germline values: CDR1 SGHRS, CDR2 YFSETQ. CDR3 residues: CASSLAAAPGGQFF. DNA for the CDR3: TGCGCCAGCAGCTTGGCGGCGGCTCCAGGGGGGCAGTTCTTC.

The V call is TRBV29-1, the J call TRBJ2-1; 8 bases line up with TRBD2. V trimming: 3 bases; J trimming: 6 bases; junction bases outside the gene matches: 4. Looked up from germline, CDR1 is SQVTM and CDR2 is ANQGSEA. The length of the CDR3 is 13 residues. The CDR3 nucleotides read TGCAGCGTTGATGCGGGGGGATTCAATGAGCAGTTCTTC. Its translation is CSVDAGGFNEQFF.

The chain recombines TRBV13 with TRBJ2-1; TRBD2 matches 13 bases. V was clipped by 5 bases and J by 8 bases; unmatched bases: 3. CDR1 is PRHDT, CDR2 FYEKMQ, per germline (reference sequence). The CDR3 spans 14 residues. The CDR3 protein is CASSEGLAGDEQFF. For the CDR3, the DNA is TGTGCCAGCAGCGAAGGACTAGCGGGAGATGAGCAGTTCTTC.

This chain uses TRBV7-2 with TRBJ2-3; D ambiguous. CDR3 length: 14 residues. Germline CDR1 SGHTA, CDR2 FQGNSA. The V end was cut by 5 bases, the J end by 2 bases, with 11 bases between. CDR3 loop: CASSGQPSTDTQYF. The CDR3 nucleotides are TGTGCCAGCAGCGGGCAGCCGTCCACAGATACGCAGTATTTT.